A single sample is the source of the 21 T cell receptor beta chains below, sequenced in a study of blood T cells in healthy people across ages. The second PCR ran about 6 to 11 cycles with a sample-barcoded 5' primer and J-beta primers. TCRdb reprocessed the 5' RACE reads with MiXCR, giving one entry per CDR3 protein. The sample carries 800,000 to 950,000 distinct CDR3 sequences, 25% to 30% recorded once. These data were also filed under a second study, of T cells of mothers and their children.

The specimen was blood. Source of these receptors: a woman aged 40 to 50 in good health.

Note on this clonotype: As the CDR3 is not closed by the conserved phenylalanine or tryptophan, this likely results from a read error. The rearrangement links TRBV5-1 to TRBJ2-1, with TRBD2 identical over 13 bases. The end of the DNA aligns better with TRBJ2-7, so the J call may be wrong. The CDR3 spans 18 residues. Germline assignment: CDR1 SGHRS and CDR2 YFSETQ. The CDR3 region has the DNA TGCGCCAGCAGCTTGGCCCAAACTAGCGGGGGGGCGTACAATGAGCAGTACTTA. This sequence encodes CASSLAQTSGGAYNEQYL.

This clonotype was recorded only once. The chain recombines TRBV6-5 with TRBJ2-6; possible D gene TRBD1, 5 bases. The CDR3 loop spans 19 amino acids. In germline, CDR1 is MNHEY, CDR2 SVGAGI. V lost 2 bases and J 4 bases, leaving 21 bases between the germline ends. The chain's CDR3 is CASSYRPRTPPGGANVLTF. The CDR3 nucleotides read TGTGCCAGCAGTTACCGCCCGAGGACACCCCCAGGCGGGGCCAACGTCCTGACTTTC.

This clonotype was detected ten times or more. V is TRBV7-2 and J is TRBJ2-7; a weak D match, TRBD1 (5 bases). The CDR3 runs 14 residues. Germline V gene sequence: CDR1 SGHTA, CDR2 FQGNSA. V shed 3 bases and J shed 4 bases, with 13 bases lying between them. CDR3 DNA: TGTGCCAGCAGCTTCGGGCAGGGTTCGTACGAGCAGTACTTC. It encodes CASSFGQGSYEQYF.

This clonotype was detected many times. The V gene is TRBV7-2, the J gene TRBJ2-7, with D uncertain. CDR1 SGHTA and CDR2 FQGNSA come from the germline V gene. The CDR3 is 12 residues long. Trimming took 5 bases from V and 5 from J, leaving 10 bases between them. The CDR3, as DNA: TGTGCCAGCAGCCCGTACAGCGACGAGCAGTACTTC. It specifies CASSPYSDEQYF.

Here the CDR3 reads CASSYGGLGETQYF. In DNA, the CDR3 is TGTGCCAGCAGTTACGGCGGCCTCGGAGAGACCCAGTACTTC. This chain joins TRBV6-5 and TRBJ2-5; D unclear. Germline V lookup: CDR1 MNHEY, CDR2 SVGAGI. The CDR3 is made up of 14 amino acids. V lost 2 bases and J lost 4, with 11 bases in between.

The chain combines TRBV29-1 with TRBJ1-2; a possible D gene is TRBD1 (5 bases). This CDR3 has 12 amino acids. Looked up from germline, CDR1 is SQVTM and CDR2 is ANQGSEA. CDR3 coding DNA: TGCGGCGCCGCGGGGGGGAACTATGGCTACACCTTC. This translates into CGAAGGNYGYTF.

This clonotype was seen at least ten times. The chain joins TRBV29-1 to TRBJ2-7, with unresolved D. V was clipped by 4 bases and J by 2 bases, with 9 bases between them. Germline V gives CDR1 SQVTM, CDR2 ANQGSEA. The CDR3 covers 12 residues. The CDR3 nucleotides read TGCAGCGTTGCCGACAATGCCTACGAGCAGTACTTC. This sequence encodes CSVADNAYEQYF.

This clonotype occurred a few times. Germline is not matched at one junction end, which may reflect a read error. The chain carries TRBV7-9 and TRBJ2-3, with 9 bases identical to TRBD1. The CDR3 has 16 residues. The germline V gene has CDR1 SEHNR and CDR2 FQNEAQ (reference sequence). The CDR3 loop is CANSLAAGQGGDTQYF. The CDR3 region has the DNA TGTGCCAACAGCTTAGCCGCGGGACAGGGAGGAGATACGCAGTATTTT. Variable domain in full (rest from reference TRBV7-9 and TRBJ2-3): DTGVSQNPRHKITKRGQNVTFRCDPISEHNRLYWYRQTLGQGPEFLTYFQNEAQLEKSRLLSDRFSAERPKGSFSTLEIQRTEQGDSAMYLCANSLAAGQGGDTQYFGPGTRLTVL.

This clonotype was recorded a few times. The chain links TRBV28 to TRBJ1-5, with TRBD1 matching over 9 bases. The germline V gene encodes CDR1 MDHEN and CDR2 SYDVKM. This CDR3 has 14 residues. V was clipped by 6 bases and J by 6 bases; unmatched bases: 6. CDR3 DNA: TGTGCCAGCAGGGGACAGGGAGGGAGTCAGCCCCAGCATTTT. Amino acids: CASRGQGGSQPQHF. The full variable domain, with the rest looked up from reference TRBV28 and TRBJ1-5, is DVKVTQSSRYLVKRTGEKVFLECVQDMDHENMFWYRQDPGLGLRLIYFSYDVKMKEKGDIPEGYSVSREKKERFSLILESASTNQTSMYLCASRGQGGSQPQHFGDGTRLSIL.

V and J are TRBV7-2 and TRBJ2-1; the match to TRBD2 covers 7 bases. The CDR3 spans 16 residues. The ends lost 7 bases at V and 6 bases at J; junction bases unmatched: 15. Germline-derived CDR1 and CDR2 are SGHTA and FQGNSA. The CDR3: CASTLKAGLVGNEQFF. The CDR3 DNA is TGTGCCAGCACTTTGAAAGCCGGACTAGTGGGCAATGAGCAGTTCTTC.

This clonotype was observed a few times. This clone may be a read error of a much larger clone one base away. The chain has TRBV4-3 and TRBJ2-1; no definite D call. The length of the CDR3 is 16 residues. Per the germline V gene, CDR1 is LGHNA and CDR2 is YSLEER. V lost 0 bases to trimming and J lost 10 bases, with 19 bases between them. The CDR3 sequence is CASSQDGVTPIYEQFF. Here the CDR3 DNA reads TGCGCCAGCAGCCAAGACGGCGTCACGCCAATTTACGAGCAGTTCTTC.

This clonotype was counted ten times or more. The rearrangement uses TRBV15 and TRBJ2-5; D call uncertain. Between the trimmed V and J ends, which lost 5 bases and 13 bases, there was a span of 14 bases. The CDR3 is 11 residues long. Germline V gene sequence: CDR1 LNHNV, CDR2 YYDKDF (reference sequence). Here the CDR3 DNA reads TGTGCCACCAGCGAGGACGAAGTCCTGTACTTC. It yields the protein CATSEDEVLYF.

This clonotype was picked up a small number of times. V gene TRBV9 combines with J gene TRBJ2-3; D might be TRBD1 or TRBD2, each matching 5 bases. V lost 0 bases and J lost 7, with 12 bases in between. The CDR3 is made up of 14 amino acids. Germline CDR1 reads SGDLS; CDR2 reads YYNGEE. CDR3 amino acids: CASSVEHQGHTQYF. CDR3 nucleotides: TGTGCCAGCAGCGTAGAGCACCAGGGACATACGCAGTATTTT.

The sample holds many counts of this clonotype. The chain carries TRBV28 and TRBJ1-2; D gene unclear. This CDR3 has 13 amino acids. The V and J ends lost 6 bases and 2 bases respectively, with 10 bases between them. Germline lookup yields CDR1 MDHEN and CDR2 SYDVKM. CDR3 DNA: TGTGCCAGCAGGGCAGCGTCAAACTATGGCTACACCTTC. It specifies CASRAASNYGYTF.

The CDR3 DNA is TGTGCCAGCAGCTTATACTTAGCAGGAAGGGTCGAAAAACTGTTTTTT. Amino acids: CASSLYLAGRVEKLFF. This sequence joins TRBV7-2 and TRBJ1-4, with D unclear. V shed 2 bases and J shed 8 bases, with 18 bases lying between them. The germline CDR1 and CDR2 sequences are SGHTA and FQGNSA. The CDR3 contains 16 residues.

Remarks on this clonotype: A much bigger clone sits one base away, suggesting this may be a read error. The chain couples TRBV7-8 to TRBJ1-5; D possibly corresponds to TRBD1 (5 bases). This CDR3 contains 16 residues. In germline, CDR1 is SGHVS, CDR2 FQNEAQ. The V and J ends lost 0 bases and 6 bases respectively, with 15 bases between them. CDR3: CASSLALQVGGQPQHF. The CDR3 DNA follows: TGTGCCAGCAGCTTAGCTCTACAGGTGGGCGGTCAGCCCCAGCATTTT.

The V gene is TRBV12-5, the J gene TRBJ2-1; D might be TRBD1 (7 bases). TRBJ2-7 explains the end of the DNA better; the J call may be wrong. CDR1 and CDR2 from the germline V gene are LGHNT and FRNRAP. This CDR3 spans 15 amino acids. The CDR3 reads CASGQGGSSYNEQYF. In nucleotides, the CDR3 is TGTGCTAGTGGTCAGGGGGGAAGCTCCTACAATGAGCAGTACTTC.

This clonotype was recorded once. The chain employs TRBV5-1 and TRBJ2-7; TRBD2 agrees at 8 bases. The CDR3 covers 16 residues. Losses at the gene ends were 0 bases for V and 5 bases for J; bases not matched to a gene: 10. Germline lookup yields CDR1 SGHRS and CDR2 YFSETQ. The CDR3 sequence is CASSLVTSGLGHEQYF. CDR3 sequence (DNA): TGCGCCAGCAGCTTGGTTACTAGCGGTCTTGGGCACGAGCAGTACTTC.

The chain recombines TRBV3-1 with TRBJ2-5, with 11 bases that match TRBD2. The CDR3 extends over 17 amino acids. The V and J ends lost 4 bases and 10 bases, in that order; junction bases with no gene match: 17. Germline assignment: CDR1 LGHDT and CDR2 YNNKEL (reference sequence). CDR3 amino acids: CASSRLAGGSAVHDQYF. CDR3 nucleotide sequence: TGTGCCAGCAGCCGGCTAGCGGGGGGAAGCGCGGTCCATGACCAGTACTTC.

This clonotype was seen more than once but under ten times. This chain uses TRBV24-1 with TRBJ2-3; no reliable D call. The CDR3 contains 14 residues. V dropped 1 base and J dropped 2 bases, with 6 bases sitting between them. Germline V gives CDR1 KGHDR, CDR2 SFDVKD. This chain's CDR3 is CATSDFGYTDTQYF. The CDR3 bases are TGTGCCACCAGTGATTTTGGGTACACAGATACGCAGTATTTT.

This clonotype occurred a few times. This rearrangement joins TRBV20-1 to TRBJ2-7, with 7 bases fitting TRBD1. Trimming cost V 6 bases and J 6 bases; bases outside gene matches: 20. Germline loops: CDR1 DFQATT, CDR2 SNEGSKA (reference sequence). CDR3 size: 16 residues. Here the CDR3 DNA reads TGCAGTGCCATGGCCGGGACAGTAGCCACCTTATCCGAGCAGTACTTC. Its protein product is CSAMAGTVATLSEQYF.